Following are 20 T cell receptor beta chains from one sample sequenced in a study of T cell changes during pregnancy in multiple sclerosis. Some clones are missing from TCRdb's copy, which holds only in-frame ones; the method was immunoSEQ multiplex PCR. This sample yields 65,000 to 80,000 clones, of which roughly nine tenths are seen a single time; approximately 0.2% belongs to the top ten. The source material was CD4+ T cells from peripheral blood mononuclear cells, sampled before pregnancy. The receptors were sampled from a female donor with multiple sclerosis, enrolled in a pregnancy study.

The genes are TRBV6-1 and TRBJ2-5; a weak D match, TRBD2 (5 bases). V lost 2 bases and J 5 bases, leaving 12 bases between the germline ends. The length of the CDR3 is 14 residues. CDR1 and CDR2 (germline): MNHNS, SASEGT. For the CDR3, the DNA is TGTGCCAGCAGTGAATATGAGGGTGCGGAGACCCAGTACTTC. This sequence encodes CASSEYEGAETQYF.

The chain employs TRBV28 and TRBJ1-1, with 9 bases identical to TRBD1. With V trimmed by 4 bases and J by 5 bases, 8 bases remained unmatched. The CDR3 covers 15 residues. Germline V gene sequence: CDR1 MDHEN, CDR2 SYDVKM. The CDR3 sequence is CASSSPGTGRTEAFF. CDR3 bases: TGTGCCAGCAGTTCCCCCGGGACAGGGAGGACTGAAGCTTTCTTT.

CDR3 bases: TGTGCCAGCAGCCAAACCACAGGGCCTAAGGGCTACACCTTC. Amino acids: CASSQTTGPKGYTF. V gene TRBV6-6 combines with J gene TRBJ1-2, with D possibly being TRBD1 (6 bases). The CDR3 is 14 residues long. From germline, CDR1 is MNHNY and CDR2 SVGAGI (reference sequence). Trimming shortened V by 6 bases and J by 8 bases, and 19 bases separated the two germline ends.

This clone was counted only a few times. The gene calls are TRBV4-1 and TRBJ1-1, with a possible D match to TRBD1 (5 bases). Trimming removed 1 base at V and 0 bases at J, with 18 bases between. CDR3 length: 18 amino acids. CDR1 is MGHRA and CDR2 is YSYEKL in the germline V gene. The CDR3 bases are TGCGCCAGCAGCCAAGTGGATATGGGACTAGGAATGAACACTGAAGCTTTCTTT. It yields the protein CASSQVDMGLGMNTEAFF.

V usage is TRBV9 and J usage is TRBJ2-5; 9 nucleotides match TRBD2. Losses at the gene ends were 0 bases for V and 5 bases for J; bases not matched to a gene: 8. Germline values: CDR1 SGDLS, CDR2 YYNGEE. The CDR3 totals 16 residues. CDR3: CASSVGLAGEGETQYF. Written as DNA, the CDR3 is TGTGCCAGCAGCGTAGGGTTAGCGGGAGAAGGGGAGACCCAGTACTTC. Together with reference TRBV9 and TRBJ2-5, the CDR3 gives the full variable domain: DSGVTQTPKHLITATGQRVTLRCSPRSGDLSVYWYQQSLDQGLQFLIQYYNGEERAKGNILERFSAQQFPDLHSELNLSSLELGDSALYFCASSVGLAGEGETQYFGPGTRLLVL.

The J gene is TRBJ2-1, the V gene TRBV5-1; TRBD2 aligns across 10 bases. This CDR3 is 19 amino acids long. V was clipped by 4 bases and J by 5 bases; unmatched bases: 18. Germline V CDR1 and CDR2: SGHRS, YFSETQ. For the CDR3, the DNA is TGCGCCAGCAGCCGGCACCTAGCGGGAGTTCTCCGCCCCGACAATGAGCAGTTCTTC. Its translation: CASSRHLAGVLRPDNEQFF.

The V gene is TRBV9, the J gene TRBJ2-3, with 9 bases that match TRBD1. CDR3 length: 16 residues. The germline gives CDR1 SGDLS, CDR2 YYNGEE. J lost 3 bases, V lost 2 bases, and 7 bases had no gene match. CDR3 amino acids: CASSVGTGRLTDTQYF. CDR3 nucleotides: TGTGCCAGCAGCGTTGGGACAGGGCGTTTGACAGATACGCAGTATTTT.

CDR3 amino acids: CASSRQGLNTEAFF. The CDR3 region has the DNA TGTGCCAGCAGCAGACAGGGGTTGAACACTGAAGCTTTCTTT. The genes are TRBV5-6 and TRBJ1-1, with TRBD1 matching over 8 bases. Germline CDR1 SGHDT, CDR2 YYEEEE. This CDR3 is 14 amino acids long. Germline trimming cut 4 bases from V and 0 bases from J; bases unmatched to any gene: 2.

This chain connects TRBV5-8 to TRBJ1-6; D possibly corresponds to TRBD1 (6 bases). Trimming removed 3 bases at V and 4 bases at J, with 8 bases between. The CDR3 is 14 residues long. The germline CDR1 and CDR2 sequences are SGHTS and YDEGEE. The CDR3 bases are TGTGCCAGCAGCTCAGGGGTTTATAATTCACCCCTCCACTTT. Amino acid sequence: CASSSGVYNSPLHF.

The rearrangement uses TRBV7-3 and TRBJ2-3; 8 bases map to TRBD2. Per the germline V gene, CDR1 is SGHTA and CDR2 is FQGTGA. The CDR3 spans 16 residues. With 2 bases clipped from V and 6 bases from J, the junction kept 10 bases outside the gene matches. Here the CDR3 DNA reads TGTGCCAGCAGCTTATTAGGCGGGGGGTTCGGGGATACGCAGTATTTT. Translating gives CASSLLGGGFGDTQYF.

The chain links TRBV19 to TRBJ2-2; D unclear. V was cut by 0 bases and J by 7 bases, with 21 bases left in between. Germline lookup yields CDR1 LNHDA and CDR2 SQIVND (reference sequence). This CDR3 comprises 18 residues. CDR3 in amino acids: CASSIDPPSVLGIGELFF. Here the CDR3 DNA reads TGTGCCAGTAGTATAGATCCCCCCAGCGTGCTGGGTATCGGGGAGCTGTTTTTT.

This clone occurred a few times. The J gene is TRBJ1-2, the V gene TRBV19, with TRBD1 matching 7 bases. The CDR3 runs to 15 residues. Germline V gene lookup returns CDR1 LNHDA and CDR2 SQIVND (reference sequence). V gave up 5 bases and J gave up 1 base; unmatched junction bases: 7. CDR3 bases: TGTGCCAGTAGTCCTCGGGACAGAAATAACTATGGCTACACCTTC. Translation: CASSPRDRNNYGYTF.

The CDR3 DNA reads as TGTGCCAGCAGTGCTATCCAGGGGGCCGGGTCTAATGAAAAACTGTTTTTT. Protein sequence: CASSAIQGAGSNEKLFF. This sequence joins TRBV6-1 and TRBJ1-4, with TRBD1 matching over 8 bases. This CDR3 is 17 amino acids long. J was trimmed by 3 bases and V by 4 bases; bases with no gene match: 10. From germline, CDR1 is MNHNS and CDR2 SASEGT.

As to this clone: This specimen includes other DNA sequences encoding the same CDR3. CDR3 loop: CASRTGGNQPQHF. DNA for the CDR3: TGTGCCAGCAGGACAGGGGGCAATCAGCCCCAGCATTTT. The chain uses TRBV28 and TRBJ1-5, with 8 bases that match TRBD1. CDR1 and CDR2 (germline): MDHEN, SYDVKM. The CDR3 spans 13 residues. J was trimmed by 2 bases and V by 6 bases; bases with no gene match: 0.

The chain carries TRBV7-9 and TRBJ2-3; 7 nucleotides line up with TRBD2. The CDR3 extends over 14 amino acids. Germline CDR1 is SEHNR and CDR2 is FQNEAQ (reference sequence). The trim removed 0 bases at V and 5 bases at J, leaving 2 bases unmatched. In nucleotides, the CDR3 is TGTGCCAGCAGCTTAGCGGGAGGGCTAGATACGCAGTATTTT. Translation: CASSLAGGLDTQYF.

The chain links TRBV29-1 to TRBJ2-3, with D uncertain. CDR3 length equals 15 residues. Germline CDR1 and CDR2: SQVTM and ANQGSEA. Trimming pared 6 bases from V and 0 bases from J, leaving 16 bases between. The CDR3 sequence is CSVVDITPSTDTQYF. CDR3 sequence (DNA): TGCAGCGTAGTAGACATAACCCCTAGCACAGATACGCAGTATTTT.

The CDR3 region has the DNA TGCGCCAGCAGCTTGGAGGGGCGCGATCAGCCCCAGCATTTT. Translating it yields CASSLEGRDQPQHF. The rearrangement uses TRBV5-1 and TRBJ1-5; tentatively, D is TRBD1 (5 bases). The CDR3 sequence is 14 residues long. Deletions cut 0 bases from V and 5 bases from J, with 9 bases between. Germline CDR1 is SGHRS and CDR2 is YFSETQ. Variable domain in full (rest from reference TRBV5-1 and TRBJ1-5): KAGVTQTPRYLIKTRGQQVTLSCSPISGHRSVSWYQQTPGQGLQFLFEYFSETQRNKGNFPGRFSGRQFSNSRSEMNVSTLELGDSALYLCASSLEGRDQPQHFGDGTRLSIL.

The rearrangement joins TRBV19 to TRBJ2-6; 8 nucleotides match TRBD1. This CDR3 contains 17 residues. The V and J ends lost 7 bases and 0 bases, in that order; junction bases with no gene match: 8. The V gene's germline CDR1 is LNHDA and CDR2 SQIVND (reference sequence). The CDR3 DNA follows: TGTGCCAGTAAAAACAGGGGGACCTTCTCTGGGGCCAACGTCCTGACTTTC. It yields the protein CASKNRGTFSGANVLTF.

The V call is TRBV5-4, the J call TRBJ2-7; a weak D match, TRBD2 (5 bases). This CDR3 contains 14 residues. Germline V gene data show CDR1 as SGHNT and CDR2 as YYREEE (reference sequence). Between the trimmed V and J ends, which lost 2 bases and 3 bases, there was a span of 12 bases. CDR3 DNA sequence: TGTGCCAGCAGCTTCGTCGGGATCGGCTACGAGCAGTACTTC. Amino acid sequence: CASSFVGIGYEQYF.

V gene TRBV7-3 combines with J gene TRBJ1-3, with D tentatively TRBD1 (6 bases). Germline CDR1 is SGHTA and CDR2 is FQGTGA. This CDR3 has 13 residues. Trimming pared 5 bases from V and 3 bases from J, leaving 8 bases between. The CDR3 DNA follows: TGTGCCAGCAGCCCACAGGGTGGAAACACCATATATTTT. As protein: CASSPQGGNTIYF.